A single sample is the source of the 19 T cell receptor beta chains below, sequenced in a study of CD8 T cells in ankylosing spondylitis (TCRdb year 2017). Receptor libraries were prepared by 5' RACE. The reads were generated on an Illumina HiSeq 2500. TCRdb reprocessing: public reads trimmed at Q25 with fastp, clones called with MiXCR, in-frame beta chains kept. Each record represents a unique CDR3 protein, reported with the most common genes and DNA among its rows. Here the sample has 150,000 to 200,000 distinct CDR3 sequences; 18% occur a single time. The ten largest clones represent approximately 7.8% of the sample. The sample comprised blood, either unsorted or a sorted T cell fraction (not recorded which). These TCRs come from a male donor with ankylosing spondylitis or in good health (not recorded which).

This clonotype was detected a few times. CDR3 DNA: TGCGCCAGCAGCATACGACAGGGGCTCGGCACCGGGGAGCTGTTTTTT. This sequence encodes CASSIRQGLGTGELFF. The rearrangement uses TRBV5-1 and TRBJ2-2; the match to TRBD1 covers 8 bases. The trim removed 4 bases at V and 4 bases at J, leaving 9 bases unmatched. Germline lookup yields CDR1 SGHRS and CDR2 YFSETQ. The CDR3 is 16 residues long.

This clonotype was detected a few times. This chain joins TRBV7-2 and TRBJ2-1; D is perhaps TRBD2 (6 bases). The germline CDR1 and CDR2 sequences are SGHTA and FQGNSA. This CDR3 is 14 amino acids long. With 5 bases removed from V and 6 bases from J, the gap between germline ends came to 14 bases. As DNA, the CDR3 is TGTGCCAGCAGCCCCAGCGGGTACTTCAATGAGCAGTTCTTC. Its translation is CASSPSGYFNEQFF.

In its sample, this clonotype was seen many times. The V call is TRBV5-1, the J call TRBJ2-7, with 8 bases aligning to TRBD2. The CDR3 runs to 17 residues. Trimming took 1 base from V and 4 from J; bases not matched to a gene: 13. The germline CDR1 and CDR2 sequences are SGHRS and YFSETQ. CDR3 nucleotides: TGCGCCAGCAGCTTGTTGGTTAGCGGGACCCAGCCGTACGAGCAGTACTTC. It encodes CASSLLVSGTQPYEQYF.

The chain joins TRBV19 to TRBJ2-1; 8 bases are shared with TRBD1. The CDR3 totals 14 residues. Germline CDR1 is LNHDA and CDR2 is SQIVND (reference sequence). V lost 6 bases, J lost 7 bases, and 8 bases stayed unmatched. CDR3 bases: TGTGCCAGTAGGGTGGCAGGGGGCCGGAATGAGCAGTTCTTC. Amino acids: CASRVAGGRNEQFF.

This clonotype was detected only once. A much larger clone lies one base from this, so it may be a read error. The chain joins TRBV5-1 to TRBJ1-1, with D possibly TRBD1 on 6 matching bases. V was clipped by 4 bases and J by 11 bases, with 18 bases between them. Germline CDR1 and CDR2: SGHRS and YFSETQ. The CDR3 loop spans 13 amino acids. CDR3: CASSPQGGLVAFF. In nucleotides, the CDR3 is TGCGCCAGCAGCCCCCAAGGGGGTCTAGTCGCTTTCTTT.

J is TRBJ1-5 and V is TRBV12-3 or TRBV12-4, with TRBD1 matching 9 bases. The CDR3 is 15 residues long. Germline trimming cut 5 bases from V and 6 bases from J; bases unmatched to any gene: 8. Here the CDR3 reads CASSVQGALGQPQHF. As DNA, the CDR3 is TGTGCCAGCAGTGTACAGGGGGCGCTTGGTCAGCCCCAGCATTTT.

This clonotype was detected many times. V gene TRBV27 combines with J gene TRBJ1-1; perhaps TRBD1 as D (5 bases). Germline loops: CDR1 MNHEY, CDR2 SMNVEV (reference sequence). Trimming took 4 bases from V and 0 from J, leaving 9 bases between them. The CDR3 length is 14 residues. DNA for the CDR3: TGTGCCAGCAGTTCCGGGACGGTGAACACTGAAGCTTTCTTT. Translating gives CASSSGTVNTEAFF.

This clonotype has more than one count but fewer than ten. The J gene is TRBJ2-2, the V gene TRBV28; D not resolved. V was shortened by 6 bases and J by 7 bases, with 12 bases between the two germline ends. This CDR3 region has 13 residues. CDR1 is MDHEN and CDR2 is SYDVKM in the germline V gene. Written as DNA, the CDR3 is TGTGCCAGCAGCCCCGCCGGTGGCGGGGAGCTGTTTTTT. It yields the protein CASSPAGGGELFF.

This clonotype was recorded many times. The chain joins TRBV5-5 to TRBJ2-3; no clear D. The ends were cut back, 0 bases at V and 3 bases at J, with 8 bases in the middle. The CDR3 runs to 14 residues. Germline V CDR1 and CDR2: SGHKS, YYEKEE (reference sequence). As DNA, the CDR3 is TGTGCCAGCAGCTTGGGACGCGGAACAGATACGCAGTATTTT. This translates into CASSLGRGTDTQYF.

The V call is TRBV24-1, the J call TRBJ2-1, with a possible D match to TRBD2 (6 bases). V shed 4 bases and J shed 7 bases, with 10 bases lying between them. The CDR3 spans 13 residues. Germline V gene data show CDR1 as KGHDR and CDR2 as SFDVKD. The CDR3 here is CATSDRDFNEQFF. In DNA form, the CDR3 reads TGTGCCACCAGTGACCGGGACTTTAATGAGCAGTTCTTC.

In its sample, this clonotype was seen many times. CDR3 bases: TGTGCCAGCAGTTTAAGTCGCGACAATGAGCAGTTCTTC. This gives the protein CASSLSRDNEQFF. This chain uses TRBV12-3 or TRBV12-4 with TRBJ2-1; D is unclear. This CDR3 spans 13 amino acids. V shed 2 bases and J shed 5 bases, with 7 bases lying between them.

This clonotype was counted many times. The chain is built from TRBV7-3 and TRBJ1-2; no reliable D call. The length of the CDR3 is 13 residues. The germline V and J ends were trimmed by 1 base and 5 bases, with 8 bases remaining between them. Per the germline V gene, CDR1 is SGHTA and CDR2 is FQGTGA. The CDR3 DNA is TGTGCCAGCAGCTTAAATCCGAAGTATGGCTACACCTTC. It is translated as CASSLNPKYGYTF.

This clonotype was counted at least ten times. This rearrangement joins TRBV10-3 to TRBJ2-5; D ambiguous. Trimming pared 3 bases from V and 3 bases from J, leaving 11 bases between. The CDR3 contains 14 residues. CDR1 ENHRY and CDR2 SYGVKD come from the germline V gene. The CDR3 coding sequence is TGTGCCATCAGTGATGATGTTGGGGAAGAGACCCAGTACTTC. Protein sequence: CAISDDVGEETQYF.

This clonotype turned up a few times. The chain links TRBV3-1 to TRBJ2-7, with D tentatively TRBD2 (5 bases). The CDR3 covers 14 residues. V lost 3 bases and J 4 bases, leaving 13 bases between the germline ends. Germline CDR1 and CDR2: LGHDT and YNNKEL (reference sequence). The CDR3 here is CASSQDFGKYEQYF. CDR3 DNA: TGTGCCAGCAGCCAGGACTTTGGGAAATACGAGCAGTACTTC.

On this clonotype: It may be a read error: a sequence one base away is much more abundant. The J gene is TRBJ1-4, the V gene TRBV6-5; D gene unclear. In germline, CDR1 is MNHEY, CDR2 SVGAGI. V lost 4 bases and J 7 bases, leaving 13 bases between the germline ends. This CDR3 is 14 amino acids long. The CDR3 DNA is TGTGCCAGCAGTTGCTCGAATCTCGGTGAAAAACTGTTTTTT. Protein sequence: CASSCSNLGEKLFF.

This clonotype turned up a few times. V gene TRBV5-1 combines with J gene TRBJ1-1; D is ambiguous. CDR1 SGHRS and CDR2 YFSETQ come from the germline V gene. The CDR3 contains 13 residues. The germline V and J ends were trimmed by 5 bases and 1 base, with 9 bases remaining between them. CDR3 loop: CASRDTRNTEAFF. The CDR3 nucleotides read TGCGCCAGCAGGGATACTCGGAACACTGAAGCTTTCTTT.

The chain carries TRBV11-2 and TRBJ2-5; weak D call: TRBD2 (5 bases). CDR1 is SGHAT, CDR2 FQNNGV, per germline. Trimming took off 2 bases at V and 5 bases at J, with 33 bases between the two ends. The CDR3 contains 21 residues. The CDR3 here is CASSLKNGMYAGRGLWETQYF. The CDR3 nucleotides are TGTGCCAGCAGCTTAAAGAACGGGATGTATGCAGGTCGAGGGCTTTGGGAGACCCAGTACTTC.

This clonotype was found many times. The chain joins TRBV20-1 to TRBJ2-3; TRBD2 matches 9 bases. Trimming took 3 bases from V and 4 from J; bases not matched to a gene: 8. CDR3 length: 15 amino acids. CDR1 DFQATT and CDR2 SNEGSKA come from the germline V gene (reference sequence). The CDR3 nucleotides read TGCAGTGCTAGTGCGGCGGGAGGGCCAGCAGATACGCAGTATTTT. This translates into CSASAAGGPADTQYF.

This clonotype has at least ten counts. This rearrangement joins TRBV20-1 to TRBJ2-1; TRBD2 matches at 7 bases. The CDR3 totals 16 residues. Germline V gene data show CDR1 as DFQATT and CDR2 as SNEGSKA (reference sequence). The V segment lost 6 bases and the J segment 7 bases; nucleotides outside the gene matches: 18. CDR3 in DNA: TGCAGTGCGTCGTCCCGGGGGGAGGGCAGGAATAATGAGCAGTTCTTC. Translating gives CSASSRGEGRNNEQFF.